This T cell receptor beta chain stems from a study of blood T cells in healthy people across ages. V lost 5 bases and J lost 0; bases outside the gene matches: 1. CDR3 length: 16 residues. Primed by a sample-barcoded 5' primer and a J-beta primer mix, a second PCR proceeded for roughly 7 to 12 cycles. TCRdb fed the 5' RACE reads into MiXCR, producing one record per CDR3 protein. The table lists 910,000 or so distinct CDR3 sequences, 45% to 60% of them singletons, with about 21% in the top ten. This receptor was taken from a woman in her sixties or seventies in good health. Sample: blood. The genes are TRBV12-3 or TRBV12-4 and TRBJ2-3, with 14 bases fitting TRBD2. The CDR3 loop reads CASSGTSGGSTDTQYF. The CDR3 DNA sequence: TGTGCCAGCAGTGGGACTAGCGGGGGAAGCACAGATACGCAGTATTTT.